Shown below are 25 T cell receptor beta chains from a single sample sequenced in a study of long-term antiretroviral therapy in people with HIV (dated by TCRdb to the early 2020s). The immunoSEQ hsTCRB v3.0 assay was used at survey level resolution to sequence the TRB variable region. The table comes from immuneACCESS by way of TCRdb, which keeps in-frame sequences with V and J called. Part of the clones is missing from these tables; in studies checked, under half for an unresolved V gene and the rest for unknown reasons. The sample yields 25,000 to 30,000 clones; roughly 80% were counted once. The ten largest account for less than 15% of the sample. The source was unsorted PBMCs, collected 2.9 years after starting antiretroviral therapy. The receptors come from a middle-aged man with HIV.

The gene calls are TRBV7-3 and TRBJ2-5; D is unclear. Germline CDR1 SGHTA, CDR2 FQGTGA. The CDR3 runs 15 residues. Trimming left V 0 bases short and J 1 base short, with 9 bases between. CDR3 nucleotide sequence: TGTGCCAGCAGCTTAACTGGTAGCCGCCAAGAGACCCAGTACTTC. Residues: CASSLTGSRQETQYF.

The V and J genes are TRBV28 and TRBJ1-4; no definite D call. Germline loops: CDR1 MDHEN, CDR2 SYDVKM. This CDR3 is built from 20 residues. With 3 bases removed from V and 6 bases from J, the gap between germline ends came to 29 bases. CDR3 in amino acids: CASSFPGSEDRRRLDEKLFF. CDR3 nucleotide sequence: TGTGCCAGCAGTTTTCCTGGTTCCGAGGACCGTCGGAGGCTAGATGAAAAACTGTTTTTT.

This clone has a handful of counts. The V call is TRBV13, the J call TRBJ1-2, with a tentative D call TRBD1 (5 bases). Looked up from germline, CDR1 is PRHDT and CDR2 is FYEKMQ (reference sequence). Trimming took 5 bases from V and 6 from J, leaving 16 bases between them. The CDR3 sequence is 14 residues long. The CDR3 loop is CASSTSTDYHGYTF. In DNA, the CDR3 is TGTGCCAGCAGCACCTCGACAGACTATCATGGCTACACCTTC. Full variable domain (remainder filled in from reference TRBV13 and TRBJ1-2): AAGVIQSPRHLIKEKRETATLKCYPIPRHDTVYWYQQGPGQDPQFLISFYEKMQSDKGSIPDRFSAQQFSDYHSELNMSSLELGDSALYFCASSTSTDYHGYTFGSGTRLTVV.

CDR3 sequence reads: CASSSSRMGQGQFF. The CDR3 DNA reads as TGTGCCAGCAGTTCCTCAAGGATGGGTCAGGGGCAGTTCTTC. The chain is built from TRBV28 and TRBJ2-1, with D perhaps TRBD1 (5 bases). This CDR3 spans 14 amino acids. CDR1 and CDR2 from the germline V gene are MDHEN and SYDVKM. V was shortened by 4 bases and J by 12 bases, with 19 bases between the two germline ends.

The chain recombines TRBV19 with TRBJ1-4, with D unclear. V was trimmed by 3 bases and J by 8 bases, leaving 10 bases between them. The length of the CDR3 is 13 residues. Germline lookup yields CDR1 LNHDA and CDR2 SQIVND (reference sequence). The CDR3 DNA sequence: TGTGCCAGTAGTATCCGGGTTCGGGAAAAACTGTTTTTT. Amino acid sequence: CASSIRVREKLFF.

The genes are TRBV6-6 and TRBJ1-2, with TRBD1 matching 7 bases. This CDR3 contains 15 residues. After removal of 0 bases from V and 2 bases from J, the junction contained 3 bases not matched to a gene. CDR1 and CDR2 (germline): MNHNY, SVGAGI (reference sequence). The chain's CDR3 is CASSYSQTGNYGYTF. CDR3 bases: TGTGCCAGCAGTTACTCACAGACAGGGAACTATGGCTACACCTTC.

The chain is built from TRBV30 and TRBJ1-2; maybe TRBD1 (6 bases). Between the trimmed V and J ends, which lost 1 base and 8 bases, there was a span of 14 bases. Germline CDR1 GTSNPN, CDR2 SVGIG (reference sequence). The CDR3 spans 13 residues. CDR3 amino acids: CAWSETGPRGYTF. As DNA, the CDR3 is TGTGCCTGGAGTGAGACAGGCCCTAGGGGCTACACCTTC.

CDR3 in DNA: TGTGCCAGCAGCTTAGGGCCCAGGGCCCCCATGAACACTGAAGCTTTCTTT. Protein: CASSLGPRAPMNTEAFF. The chain employs TRBV13 and TRBJ1-1; perhaps TRBD1 as D (5 bases). The CDR3 sequence is 17 residues long. The ends were cut back, 0 bases at V and 0 bases at J, with 14 bases in the middle. In germline, CDR1 is PRHDT, CDR2 FYEKMQ (reference sequence).

The rearrangement joins TRBV10-2 to TRBJ2-2; 10 bases map to TRBD2. The CDR3 runs 17 residues. V was pared by 3 bases and J by 4 bases, with 8 bases of the junction left unmatched. Germline V gene data show CDR1 as WSHSY and CDR2 as SAAADI. CDR3 sequence (DNA): TGCGCCAGCAGTGACCCCCCTAGCGGGGGATTCACCGGGGAGCTGTTTTTT. This sequence encodes CASSDPPSGGFTGELFF.

This clone came up a few times. The V and J genes are TRBV11-2 and TRBJ2-1; D perhaps matches TRBD1 (5 bases). Trimming shortened V by 5 bases and J by 1 base, and 12 bases separated the two germline ends. In germline, CDR1 is SGHAT, CDR2 FQNNGV. This CDR3 spans 15 amino acids. The CDR3 spells CASSLNKGSYNEQFF. CDR3 DNA: TGTGCCAGCAGCCTCAACAAGGGGTCCTACAATGAGCAGTTCTTC.

The V and J genes are TRBV28 and TRBJ1-3; no reliable D call. V was shortened by 4 bases and J by 2 bases, with 9 bases between the two germline ends. CDR1 and CDR2 (germline): MDHEN, SYDVKM. CDR3 length: 14 residues. CDR3 DNA sequence: TGTGCCAGCAGTTCCCCGACAACTGGAAACACCATATATTTT. It is translated as CASSSPTTGNTIYF.

V and J are TRBV9 and TRBJ1-6; D ambiguous. The germline V gene has CDR1 SGDLS and CDR2 YYNGEE. The CDR3 contains 15 residues. Trimming pared 3 bases from V and 9 bases from J, leaving 16 bases between. The CDR3 sequence is CASSALALLGSPLHF. As DNA, the CDR3 is TGTGCCAGCAGCGCCCTGGCCCTCTTGGGTTCACCCCTCCACTTT.

The chain joins TRBV5-1 to TRBJ2-7; D may be TRBD1 or TRBD2 (5 bases each). The V and J ends lost 4 bases and 4 bases respectively, with 9 bases between them. CDR3 length: 12 amino acids. Germline V gene lookup returns CDR1 SGHRS and CDR2 YFSETQ. For the CDR3, the DNA is TGCGCCAGCAGCGGGACCACTTACGAGCAGTACTTC. Translated: CASSGTTYEQYF.

A few counts support this clone. The CDR3 is CASRREVGSPLHF. As DNA, the CDR3 is TGTGCCAGCAGACGAGAAGTTGGTTCACCCCTCCACTTT. The chain links TRBV6-5 to TRBJ1-6; D call uncertain. Germline CDR1 and CDR2: MNHEY and SVGAGI. Deletions cut 6 bases from V and 9 bases from J, with 12 bases between. This CDR3 is 13 amino acids long.

This clone was detected only once. The chain employs TRBV13 and TRBJ1-1; D may be TRBD1 (6 bases). Trimming took 5 bases from V and 4 from J, leaving 17 bases between them. CDR3 length: 15 amino acids. Per germline, CDR1 PRHDT and CDR2 FYEKMQ (reference sequence). For the CDR3, the DNA is TGTGCCAGCAGCCCAGAGGGGGAAGGAACCACTGAAGCTTTCTTT. Protein: CASSPEGEGTTEAFF.

CDR3 DNA sequence: TGTGCCAGCAGCTCACCCGGTCGAGGGGCCGGGGGAGATACGCAGTATTTT. This translates into CASSSPGRGAGGDTQYF. The gene calls are TRBV5-4 and TRBJ2-3; the D gene is possibly TRBD2 (6 bases). This CDR3 contains 17 residues. In germline, CDR1 is SGHNT, CDR2 YYREEE (reference sequence). Deletions cut 3 bases from V and 5 bases from J, with 22 bases between.

The rearrangement uses TRBV11-2 and TRBJ2-7; no clear D. From germline, CDR1 is SGHAT and CDR2 FQNNGV. V lost 0 bases, J lost 6 bases, and 9 bases lay in between. The CDR3 sequence is 13 residues long. The CDR3 region has the DNA TGTGCCAGCAGCTTAGAAGTTATTCGCGAGCAGTACTTC. The encoded protein is CASSLEVIREQYF.

V is TRBV6-1 and J is TRBJ2-2, with 7 nucleotides matching TRBD1. Germline CDR1 and CDR2: MNHNS and SASEGT. This CDR3 is built from 20 residues. Losses at the gene ends were 2 bases for V and 0 bases for J; bases not matched to a gene: 15. The DNA of the CDR3 is TGTGCCAGCAGTGAAAATGGCAGGGGGAGAACCCTACCGAACACCGGGGAGCTGTTTTTT. Its translation is CASSENGRGRTLPNTGELFF.

A note on this clone: Compared with germline, one end of the junction differs, possibly owing to a read error. The CDR3 region has the DNA TGCGCCAGCAGCGAGTTCCAAGAGACCCAGTACTTC. Translation: CASSEFQETQYF. This chain links TRBV10-2 with TRBJ2-5; D is unresolved. CDR1 and CDR2 from the germline V gene are WSHSY and SAAADI. This CDR3 contains 12 residues.

The rearrangement joins TRBV5-1 to TRBJ1-1; D is uncertain. Germline CDR1 SGHRS, CDR2 YFSETQ. This CDR3 spans 13 amino acids. Deletions cut 5 bases from V and 1 base from J, with 9 bases between. The CDR3 reads CASRRTPNTEAFF. The CDR3 DNA follows: TGCGCCAGCAGAAGAACACCGAACACTGAAGCTTTCTTT.

The genes are TRBV7-9 and TRBJ1-2; 9 nucleotides line up with TRBD1. This CDR3 contains 15 residues. V was clipped by 5 bases and J by 6 bases; unmatched bases: 10. CDR1 and CDR2 from the germline V gene are SEHNR and FQNEAQ (reference sequence). The DNA for the CDR3 is TGTGCCAGCAGCACCGGACAGGGGTGGTTAGATGGCTACACCTTC. It yields the protein CASSTGQGWLDGYTF. Full variable domain (rest looked up from reference TRBV7-9 and TRBJ1-2): DTGVSQNPRHKITKRGQNVTFRCDPISEHNRLYWYRQTLGQGPEFLTYFQNEAQLEKSRLLSDRFSAERPKGSFSTLEIQRTEQGDSAMYLCASSTGQGWLDGYTFGSGTRLTVV.

CDR3: CASSETFNQPQHF. DNA for the CDR3: TGTGCCAGCAGTGAAACCTTCAATCAGCCCCAGCATTTT. The V call is TRBV6-1, the J call TRBJ1-5, with D unclear. V lost 2 bases to trimming and J lost 3 bases, with 5 bases between them. The CDR3 covers 13 residues. Germline loops: CDR1 MNHNS, CDR2 SASEGT.

The chain recombines TRBV6-1 with TRBJ2-7; 10 bases are shared with TRBD1. The CDR3 extends over 14 amino acids. V lost 4 bases and J lost 4; bases outside the gene matches: 4. Germline CDR1 is MNHNS and CDR2 is SASEGT. The CDR3 bases are TGTGCCAGCAGTGTGGGACAGGGGAGGTACGAGCAGTACTTC. It translates to CASSVGQGRYEQYF.

This clone was seen only a few times. V gene TRBV9 combines with J gene TRBJ1-5; perhaps TRBD1 as D (5 bases). The CDR3 sequence is 15 residues long. Trimming cost V 0 bases and J 1 base, with 8 bases left between them. The germline V gene encodes CDR1 SGDLS and CDR2 YYNGEE. CDR3 nucleotide sequence: TGTGCCAGCAGCGTAGGGGGGGAGAGCAATCAGCCCCAGCATTTT. Residues: CASSVGGESNQPQHF.

The chain links TRBV7-3 to TRBJ2-3; TRBD1 agrees at 8 bases. Germline assignment: CDR1 SGHTA and CDR2 FQGTGA. V trimming: 4 bases; J trimming: 3 bases; junction bases outside the gene matches: 6. This CDR3 spans 15 amino acids. CDR3 DNA: TGTGCCAGCAGCTCTACAGGGGGACGAACAGATACGCAGTATTTT. Protein: CASSSTGGRTDTQYF.